Presented here are 5 T cell receptor beta chains from one specimen sequenced in a study of Graves' ophthalmopathy and Graves' hyperthyroidism. Investigators amplified TCR beta CDR3 regions from RNA transcripts. Second-round multiplex PCR followed a first-round RT-PCR using HTBI primers. MiXCR, applied by TCRdb to the multiplex PCR reads, yields one record per CDR3 protein. The sample contains under 250,000 distinct CDR3 sequences, approximately 21% of which appear only once. Sequencing used peripheral blood. The receptors come from a woman aged 45-65 years with Graves' ophthalmopathy.

This clonotype was recorded many times. The V call is TRBV12-3 or TRBV12-4, the J call TRBJ1-2, with D perhaps matching TRBD1 (5 bases). This CDR3 region has 16 residues. The V gene lost 4 bases and the J gene lost 4 bases, with 19 bases spanning the gap. DNA of the CDR3: TGTGCCAGCAGTTCAACCTACTCATCGGGGGGCTATGGCTACACCTTC. Its protein is CASSSTYSSGGYGYTF.

V and J are TRBV12-3 or TRBV12-4 and TRBJ1-1, with a tentative D call TRBD1 (6 bases). The CDR3 spans 15 residues. V was pared by 3 bases and J by 1 base, with 12 bases between. The CDR3 sequence is CASSFRGLRNTEAFF. In nucleotides, the CDR3 is TGTGCCAGCAGTTTCAGGGGTCTAAGGAACACTGAAGCTTTCTTT.

This clonotype has a count of ten or more. This chain connects TRBV7-6 to TRBJ2-7; 14 bases align to TRBD2. V was clipped by 5 bases and J by 6 bases; unmatched bases: 9. CDR3 length equals 16 residues. Looked up from germline, CDR1 is SGHVS and CDR2 is FNYEAQ. CDR3 sequence: CASSPGTSGSVGEQYF. In DNA, the CDR3 is TGTGCCAGCAGCCCGGGGACTAGCGGGAGCGTGGGCGAGCAGTACTTC.

This clonotype was counted many times. The DNA of the CDR3 is TGTGCCAGCAGTGAATGGAGGTCAGCTCACTCTGGGGCCAACGTCCTGACTTTC. Translation: CASSEWRSAHSGANVLTF. The gene calls are TRBV2 and TRBJ2-6; maybe TRBD2 (5 bases). V was clipped by 2 bases and J by 0 bases, with 14 bases between them. CDR3 length equals 18 residues. Germline lookup yields CDR1 SNHLY and CDR2 FYNNEI.

The chain is built from TRBV2 and TRBJ1-2, with TRBD1 as a possible D gene (6 bases). Trimming left V 6 bases short and J 4 bases short, with 15 bases between. Germline V gene lookup returns CDR1 SNHLY and CDR2 FYNNEI. The CDR3 is made up of 14 amino acids. The chain's CDR3 is CASSDITGTYGYTF. In DNA, the CDR3 is TGTGCCAGCAGCGACATTACAGGGACCTATGGCTACACCTTC.